This T cell receptor beta chain was captured in a study of blood T cell repertoires in COVID-19. Original handling: Nucleated cell number was recorded as an estimate derived from reference gene primer amplification. Profiled with immunoSEQ multiplex PCR; TCRdb holds only in-frame clones, not every one. That table furnishes V, J and clone size, whereas the DNA furnished D and trimming. The data hold approximately 190,000 clones, with around 83% observed a single time. The sequence was obtained from a woman aged 40 to 50 in a cohort exposed to, infected with or recovered from COVID-19 (not recorded which). The sample taken for sequencing was PBMCs or T cells enriched from blood (not recorded which).

The CDR3 spells CASSPGVEAFF. In nucleotides, the CDR3 is TGTGCCAGCAGCCCGGGGGTTGAAGCTTTCTTT. The chain links TRBV7-9 to TRBJ1-1; D possibly corresponds to TRBD1 (5 bases). Deletions cut 5 bases from V and 7 bases from J, with 8 bases between. This CDR3 is 11 amino acids long. Germline V CDR1 and CDR2: SEHNR, FQNEAQ (reference sequence). The variable domain in full, completed from reference TRBV7-9 and TRBJ1-1, reads DTGVSQNPRHKITKRGQNVTFRCDPISEHNRLYWYRQTLGQGPEFLTYFQNEAQLEKSRLLSDRFSAERPKGSFSTLEIQRTEQGDSAMYLCASSPGVEAFFGQGTRLTVV.